These T cell receptor beta chains were read from a single sample in a study of PD-L1 blockade in urothelial cancer. Using immunoSEQ multiplex PCR, the repertoire was profiled, and TCRdb retains in-frame clones only, with some absent. The sample lists approximately 90,000 clones, 90% occurring once. Source: PBMCs, taken around atezolizumab (anti-PD-L1) treatment. Every receptor here comes from a man between 60 and 75 years old with urothelial cancer. Both conserved end residues are part of each CDR3. A D gene is named only where the DNA matches it firmly. Size is stated for part of the rows, as once, few or many counts, or as a class when the clone is expanded.

clone_size: NA; d_call: NA; j_call: TRBJ2-3; v_call: TRBV4-1; cdr3_aa: CASSQDRIRGGGKYF; cdr3_nt: TGCGCCAGCAGCCAAGACCGTATCCGAGGGGGTGGAAAGTATTTT
clone_size: NA; d_call: NA; j_call: TRBJ2-5; v_call: TRBV4-3; cdr3_aa: CASSQVRGQETQYF; cdr3_nt: TGCGCCAGCAGCCAAGTTCGGGGGCAAGAGACCCAGTACTTC
clone_size: NA; d_call: TRBD1; j_call: TRBJ2-2; v_call: TRBV5-4; cdr3_aa: CASSRPGQGNTGELFF; cdr3_nt: TGTGCCAGCAGCAGACCGGGACAGGGGAACACCGGGGAGCTGTTTTTT
clone_size: NA; d_call: TRBD2; j_call: TRBJ2-7; v_call: TRBV18; cdr3_aa: CASSPAAGVAYEQYF; cdr3_nt: TGTGCCAGCTCACCCGCAGCGGGAGTAGCCTACGAGCAGTACTTC
clone_size: NA; d_call: NA; j_call: TRBJ2-2; v_call: TRBV9; cdr3_aa: CASSGTGFELFF; cdr3_nt: TGTGCCAGCAGTGGTACAGGATTTGAGCTGTTTTTT
clone_size: NA; d_call: TRBD1; j_call: TRBJ2-3; v_call: TRBV29-1; cdr3_aa: CSVARQGAGDTQYF; cdr3_nt: TGCAGCGTTGCTCGACAGGGGGCGGGAGATACGCAGTATTTT
clone_size: NA; d_call: NA; j_call: TRBJ2-1; v_call: TRBV5-1; cdr3_aa: CASSLMGQSYNEQFF; cdr3_nt: TGCGCCAGCAGCTTGATGGGACAAAGCTACAATGAGCAGTTCTTC
clone_size: few; d_call: NA; j_call: TRBJ2-7; v_call: TRBV10-3; cdr3_aa: CAISESRYLSYEQYF; cdr3_nt: TGTGCCATCAGTGAAAGTAGATACCTCTCCTACGAGCAGTACTTC
clone_size: NA; d_call: TRBD2; j_call: TRBJ2-3; v_call: TRBV7-2; cdr3_aa: CASRAGTSGGHGDTQYF; cdr3_nt: TGTGCCAGCAGAGCCGGGACTAGCGGGGGGCATGGAGATACGCAGTATTTT
clone_size: NA; d_call: NA; j_call: TRBJ1-2; v_call: TRBV4-2; cdr3_aa: CASSQDEGAPYTF; cdr3_nt: TGTGCCAGCAGCCAAGATGAGGGTGCGCCCTACACCTTC
clone_size: few; d_call: TRBD2; j_call: TRBJ2-6; v_call: TRBV19; cdr3_aa: CASSLGRQGLSGANVLTF; cdr3_nt: TGTGCCAGTAGCCTCGGGAGGCAGGGACTGTCTGGGGCCAACGTCCTGACTTTC
clone_size: NA; d_call: NA; j_call: TRBJ1-4; v_call: TRBV7-9; cdr3_aa: CASSPNQGHEKLFF; cdr3_nt: TGTGCCAGCAGCCCTAATCAGGGGCACGAAAAACTGTTTTTT
clone_size: NA; d_call: TRBD2; j_call: TRBJ2-1; v_call: TRBV18; cdr3_aa: CASSPRLAGKAGYNEQFF; cdr3_nt: TGTGCCAGCTCACCAAGACTAGCGGGAAAGGCTGGGTACAATGAGCAGTTCTTC
clone_size: NA; d_call: TRBD1; j_call: TRBJ1-4; v_call: TRBV6-1; cdr3_aa: CASSARTGEKLFF; cdr3_nt: TGTGCCAGCAGTGCTCGGACAGGGGAAAAACTGTTTTTT
clone_size: NA; d_call: NA; j_call: TRBJ2-5; v_call: TRBV21-1; cdr3_aa: CASSTLYRAEETQYF; cdr3_nt: TGTGCCAGCAGCACCCTCTACAGGGCGGAGGAGACCCAGTACTTC
clone_size: NA; d_call: TRBD2; j_call: TRBJ2-3; v_call: TRBV6-5; cdr3_aa: CASSYAGGRTDTQYF; cdr3_nt: TGTGCCAGCAGTTACGCGGGAGGGCGCACAGATACGCAGTATTTT
clone_size: NA; d_call: NA; j_call: TRBJ1-2; v_call: TRBV6-5; cdr3_aa: CASTATADYGYTF; cdr3_nt: TGTGCCAGCACCGCAACAGCTGACTATGGCTACACCTTC
clone_size: once; d_call: TRBD2; j_call: TRBJ2-7; v_call: TRBV6-4; cdr3_aa: CARMGDAGGNSYEQYF; cdr3_nt: TGTGCCAGGATGGGGGACGCGGGGGGGAATAGCTACGAGCAGTACTTC
clone_size: NA; d_call: NA; j_call: TRBJ2-7; v_call: TRBV7-3; cdr3_aa: CASSRDLTYEQYF; cdr3_nt: TGTGCCAGCAGCCGGGACTTAACCTACGAGCAGTACTTC
clone_size: NA; d_call: NA; j_call: TRBJ2-1; v_call: TRBV6-1; cdr3_aa: CASSEGGQNNEQFF; cdr3_nt: TGTGCCAGCAGTGAAGGAGGACAAAACAATGAGCAGTTCTTC
clone_size: NA; d_call: TRBD2; j_call: TRBJ2-5; v_call: TRBV7-9; cdr3_aa: CASSHGRTSAGGSQETQYF; cdr3_nt: TGTGCCAGCAGCCACGGCCGTACTTCAGCGGGGGGTTCACAAGAGACCCAGTACTTC
clone_size: NA; d_call: NA; j_call: TRBJ2-7; v_call: TRBV13; cdr3_aa: CASSRRDGSSYEQYF; cdr3_nt: TGTGCCAGCAGCCGACGGGACGGGAGCTCCTACGAGCAGTACTTC
clone_size: once; d_call: TRBD2; j_call: TRBJ2-1; v_call: TRBV5-1; cdr3_aa: CASSLIAGGSYNEQFF; cdr3_nt: TGCGCCAGCAGCCTCATAGCGGGAGGCTCCTACAATGAGCAGTTCTTC
clone_size: NA; d_call: TRBD2; j_call: TRBJ2-2; v_call: TRBV27; cdr3_aa: CASSPRLLAGGPGELFF; cdr3_nt: TGTGCCAGCAGTCCCCGCCTCCTAGCGGGGGGCCCCGGGGAGCTGTTTTTT
clone_size: NA; d_call: TRBD1; j_call: TRBJ1-6; v_call: TRBV9; cdr3_aa: CASSGQGSSYNSPLHF; cdr3_nt: TGTGCCAGCAGCGGACAGGGGAGCTCCTATAATTCACCCCTCCACTTT
clone_size: NA; d_call: NA; j_call: TRBJ2-1; v_call: TRBV6-6; cdr3_aa: CASTTLAEQFF; cdr3_nt: TGTGCCAGCACCACACTAGCTGAGCAGTTCTTC
clone_size: NA; d_call: TRBD2; j_call: TRBJ2-3; v_call: TRBV11-2; cdr3_aa: CASSSRGLAADTQYF; cdr3_nt: TGTGCCAGCAGCTCCAGGGGACTAGCGGCAGATACGCAGTATTTT
clone_size: NA; d_call: TRBD1; j_call: TRBJ1-3; v_call: TRBV5-1; cdr3_aa: CASSWGDRDGNTIYF; cdr3_nt: TGCGCCAGCAGCTGGGGGGACAGGGATGGAAACACCATATATTTT
clone_size: NA; d_call: TRBD2; j_call: TRBJ2-1; v_call: TRBV5-4; cdr3_aa: CASSLVGGENEQFF; cdr3_nt: TGTGCCAGCAGCTTGGTCGGGGGGGAAAATGAGCAGTTCTTC
clone_size: NA; d_call: TRBD2; j_call: TRBJ2-1; v_call: TRBV23-1; cdr3_aa: CASTRTSGTDNEQFF; cdr3_nt: TGCGCCAGCACCCGGACTAGCGGGACCGACAATGAGCAGTTCTTC
clone_size: NA; d_call: NA; j_call: TRBJ2-2; v_call: TRBV6-5; cdr3_aa: CASSPEANTGELFF; cdr3_nt: TGTGCCAGCAGTCCCGAGGCGAACACCGGGGAGCTGTTTTTT
clone_size: NA; d_call: TRBD1; j_call: TRBJ1-2; v_call: TRBV6-5; cdr3_aa: CASSFDRGPYGYTF; cdr3_nt: TGTGCCAGCAGCTTCGACAGGGGGCCGTATGGCTACACCTTC
clone_size: NA; d_call: TRBD2; j_call: TRBJ2-3; v_call: TRBV5-1; cdr3_aa: CASSSRGLAGGRVDTQYF; cdr3_nt: TGCGCCAGCAGCTCTAGGGGACTAGCGGGAGGCAGGGTAGATACGCAGTATTTT
clone_size: NA; d_call: NA; j_call: TRBJ2-2; v_call: TRBV10-3; cdr3_aa: CAISGVTNTGELFF; cdr3_nt: TGTGCCATCAGCGGAGTCACGAACACCGGGGAGCTGTTTTTT
clone_size: NA; d_call: TRBD1; j_call: TRBJ1-4; v_call: TRBV5-1; cdr3_aa: CASGTGGSEKLFF; cdr3_nt: TGCGCCAGCGGGACAGGAGGGTCCGAAAAACTGTTTTTT
clone_size: NA; d_call: NA; j_call: TRBJ1-5; v_call: TRBV7-2; cdr3_aa: CASSLFRANQPQHF; cdr3_nt: TGTGCCAGCAGCTTGTTCAGGGCCAATCAGCCCCAGCATTTT
clone_size: NA; d_call: TRBD1; j_call: TRBJ2-7; v_call: TRBV6-6; cdr3_aa: CASSYPGQGGDEQYF; cdr3_nt: TGTGCCAGCAGTTACCCGGGACAGGGGGGGGACGAGCAGTACTTC
clone_size: NA; d_call: NA; j_call: TRBJ1-1; v_call: TRBV27; cdr3_aa: CASSLSDYTEAFF; cdr3_nt: TGTGCCAGCAGTTTATCAGACTACACTGAAGCTTTCTTT
clone_size: NA; d_call: NA; j_call: TRBJ2-7; v_call: TRBV25-1; cdr3_aa: CASSRGNEQYF; cdr3_nt: TGTGCCAGCAGTAGGGGGAACGAGCAGTACTTC
clone_size: NA; d_call: TRBD2; j_call: TRBJ2-1; v_call: TRBV5-4; cdr3_aa: CASSSSGGLPYNEQFF; cdr3_nt: TGTGCCAGCAGTTCTAGCGGGGGCTTGCCCTACAATGAGCAGTTCTTC
clone_size: NA; d_call: TRBD1; j_call: TRBJ2-1; v_call: TRBV5-4; cdr3_aa: CASSLTGTGTFYNEQFF; cdr3_nt: TGTGCCAGCAGCTTAACCGGGACAGGGACTTTCTACAATGAGCAGTTCTTC
clone_size: NA; d_call: NA; j_call: TRBJ2-2; v_call: TRBV2; cdr3_aa: CASSELVANTGELFF; cdr3_nt: TGTGCCAGCAGTGAGCTAGTCGCGAACACCGGGGAGCTGTTTTTT
clone_size: NA; d_call: TRBD2; j_call: TRBJ2-2; v_call: TRBV7-2; cdr3_aa: CASSIGTSGEVGELFF; cdr3_nt: TGTGCCAGCAGCATCGGGACTAGCGGGGAAGTCGGGGAGCTGTTTTTT
clone_size: NA; d_call: NA; j_call: TRBJ1-1; v_call: TRBV6-5; cdr3_aa: CASSPGVGEAFF; cdr3_nt: TGTGCCAGCAGTCCCGGGGTGGGTGAAGCTTTCTTT
clone_size: NA; d_call: NA; j_call: TRBJ1-2; v_call: TRBV21-1; cdr3_aa: CASSKMGAGYTF; cdr3_nt: TGTGCCAGCAGCAAAATGGGCGCCGGCTACACCTTC
clone_size: NA; d_call: TRBD2; j_call: TRBJ2-3; v_call: TRBV11-3; cdr3_aa: CASSLVALAGGILYF; cdr3_nt: TGTGCCAGCAGCTTAGTGGCGCTAGCGGGGGGAATTTTGTATTTT
clone_size: NA; d_call: TRBD2; j_call: TRBJ2-5; v_call: TRBV2; cdr3_aa: CATSREAETQYF; cdr3_nt: TGTGCCACATCCCGGGAGGCAGAGACCCAGTACTTC
clone_size: NA; d_call: TRBD1; j_call: TRBJ2-3; v_call: TRBV2; cdr3_aa: CAGRTGISTDTQYF; cdr3_nt: TGTGCCGGTAGGACAGGCATTAGCACAGATACGCAGTATTTT